A single sample gave rise to the 12 T cell receptor beta chains below, sequenced in a study of blood T cell repertoires in COVID-19. The data were produced by immunoSEQ multiplex PCR, yet TCRdb's version contains in-frame clones alone and is incomplete. This table holds 200,000 to 250,000 clones, 81% found once. Sequenced material: PBMCs or T cells enriched from blood (not recorded which). The source of these receptors is a man aged 35-49 years who had recovered from COVID-19.

V usage is TRBV7-9 and J usage is TRBJ2-1; TRBD1 matches 8 bases. The CDR3 covers 13 residues. V lost 5 bases to trimming and J lost 9 bases; unmatched junction nucleotides: 6. Germline CDR1 reads SEHNR; CDR2 reads FQNEAQ (reference sequence). CDR3 residues: CASSGEQGGEQFF. DNA of the CDR3: TGTGCCAGCAGCGGAGAACAGGGGGGTGAGCAGTTCTTC.

The chain joins TRBV18 to TRBJ2-7, with TRBD1 matching 8 bases. The V and J ends lost 6 bases and 9 bases, in that order; junction bases with no gene match: 7. This CDR3 has 12 residues. Per the germline V gene, CDR1 is KGHSH and CDR2 is LQKENI. The CDR3 DNA reads TGTGCCAGCTCCCCGGACAGGGCAACGCAGTACTTC. Amino acids: CASSPDRATQYF.

V usage is TRBV7-2 and J usage is TRBJ1-3; possibly TRBD1 for D (5 bases). Between the trimmed V and J ends, which lost 2 bases and 4 bases, there was a span of 12 bases. This CDR3 is 15 amino acids long. In germline, CDR1 is SGHTA, CDR2 FQGNSA. CDR3 nucleotide sequence: TGTGCCAGCAGCTTATCGCGGGGGAGAGGAAACACCATATATTTT. Translated: CASSLSRGRGNTIYF.

The chain carries TRBV18 and TRBJ1-2; a possible D gene is TRBD1 (6 bases). The CDR3 sequence is 14 residues long. CDR1 and CDR2 from the germline V gene are KGHSH and LQKENI. V gave up 0 bases and J gave up 10 bases, with 15 bases separating them. Written as DNA, the CDR3 is TGTGCCAGCTCACCACCGGGGACACCGTCGTCCTACACCTTC. Protein: CASSPPGTPSSYTF. Filled out from reference TRBV18 and TRBJ1-2, the complete variable domain reads NAGVMQNPRHLVRRRGQEARLRCSPMKGHSHVYWYRQLPEEGLKFMVYLQKENIIDESGMPKERFSAEFPKEGPSILRIQQVVRGDSAAYFCASSPPGTPSSYTFGSGTRLTVV.

CDR3 sequence (DNA): TGTGCCAGCAGGACAGGGAAGGGGACCGGGGAGCTGTTTTTT. Its protein product is CASRTGKGTGELFF. The chain recombines TRBV21-1 with TRBJ2-2; the table's D gene call, TRBD1, was not cross checked with the DNA. TRBV21-1 is marked as a pseudogene. This CDR3 is built from 14 residues.

The chain combines TRBV27 with TRBJ2-4; 9 positions agree with TRBD2. The J segment lost 6 bases and the V segment lost 8 bases, leaving 5 bases of the junction unmatched. The CDR3 has 13 residues. Germline CDR1 is MNHEY and CDR2 is SMNVEV (reference sequence). CDR3: CASGAGGRNIQYF. CDR3 bases: TGTGCCAGCGGAGCGGGGGGTCGAAACATTCAGTACTTC.

The chain is built from TRBV6-5 and TRBJ2-7; 8 bases align to TRBD2. Germline values: CDR1 MNHEY, CDR2 SVGAGI. The CDR3 spans 15 residues. The J segment lost 1 base and the V segment lost 6 bases, leaving 8 bases of the junction unmatched. This CDR3 is CASRPDRGGSYEQYF. CDR3 coding DNA: TGTGCCAGCAGGCCAGACCGGGGGGGATCCTACGAGCAGTACTTC.

The chain links TRBV20-1 to TRBJ2-1; 8 bases agree with TRBD1. This CDR3 is 14 amino acids long. The V segment lost 3 bases and the J segment 7 bases; nucleotides outside the gene matches: 8. Germline V gene data show CDR1 as DFQATT and CDR2 as SNEGSKA (reference sequence). In DNA, the CDR3 is TGCAGTGCTAGTTTAATACAGGGGGTAAATGAGCAGTTCTTC. The encoded protein is CSASLIQGVNEQFF.

The chain recombines TRBV7-9 with TRBJ1-6; tentatively, D is TRBD1 (5 bases). Trimming left V 1 base short and J 5 bases short, with 9 bases between. The CDR3 consists of 15 residues. Germline CDR1 SEHNR, CDR2 FQNEAQ (reference sequence). DNA of the CDR3: TGTGCCAGCAGCTTAGGGGGCAGAGATAATTCACCCCTCCACTTT. Amino acids: CASSLGGRDNSPLHF.

The chain recombines TRBV12-3 or TRBV12-4 with TRBJ1-2; a possible D gene is TRBD1 (5 bases). V shed 8 bases and J shed 4 bases, with 14 bases lying between them. The length of the CDR3 is 13 residues. The CDR3 sequence: CASGWGKGYGYTF. CDR3 DNA sequence: TGTGCCAGCGGTTGGGGCAAGGGCTATGGCTACACCTTC.

This chain links TRBV6-5 with TRBJ2-7, with 7 bases lining up with TRBD2. The J segment lost 3 bases and the V segment lost 10 bases, leaving 15 bases of the junction unmatched. Germline loops: CDR1 MNHEY, CDR2 SVGAGI. The CDR3 extends over 15 amino acids. The CDR3 protein is CATHTTSRGSYEQYF. The CDR3 coding sequence is TGTGCCACACACACTACTTCTCGCGGGAGCTACGAGCAGTACTTC.

In the case of this clone: Other DNA sequences in this specimen translate into the identical CDR3. The chain employs TRBV20-1 and TRBJ2-7; D is possibly TRBD2 (6 bases). The CDR3 spans 11 residues. CDR1 DFQATT and CDR2 SNEGSKA come from the germline V gene (reference sequence). Between the trimmed V and J ends, which lost 8 bases and 7 bases, there was a span of 15 bases. CDR3 sequence reads: CSTGTSGEQYF. CDR3 DNA sequence: TGCAGTACCGGGACTTCGGGGGAGCAGTACTTC.